This T cell receptor (beta chain) was recovered during a study of immune characterization of retroperitoneal liposarcoma. CDR3 length equals 19 residues. The germline V gene has CDR1 MNHNS and CDR2 SASEGT. This clonotype was observed at least ten times. One end of the junction is discordant with germline, which a read error may explain. TCRdb re-called the PCR reads with MiXCR, one entry per CDR3 protein. The table records some 9,300 distinct CDR3 sequences, 26% of them present only once. The source is a male donor with retroperitoneal liposarcoma. J is TRBJ2-1 and V is TRBV6-1; 16 bases agree with TRBD2. Specimen: blood. The CDR3 is CASSEHLGLAGGGYSEQFF. The CDR3 coding sequence is TGTGCCAGCAGTGAGCATCTGGGACTAGCGGGAGGGGGTTACAGTGAGCAGTTCTTC.